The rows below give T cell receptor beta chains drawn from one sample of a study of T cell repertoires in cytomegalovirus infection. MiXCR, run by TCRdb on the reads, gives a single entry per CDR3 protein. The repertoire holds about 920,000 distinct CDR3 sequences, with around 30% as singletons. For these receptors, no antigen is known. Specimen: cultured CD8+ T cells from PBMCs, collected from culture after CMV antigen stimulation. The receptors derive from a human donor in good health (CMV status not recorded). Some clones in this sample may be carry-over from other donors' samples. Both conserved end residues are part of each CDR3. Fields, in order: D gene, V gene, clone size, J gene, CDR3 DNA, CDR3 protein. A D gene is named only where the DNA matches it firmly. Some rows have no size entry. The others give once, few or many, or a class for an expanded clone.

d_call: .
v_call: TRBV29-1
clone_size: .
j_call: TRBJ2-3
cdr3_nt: TGCAGCACAGACCCCGGGACCCTTGATACGCAGTATTTT
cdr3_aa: CSTDPGTLDTQYF

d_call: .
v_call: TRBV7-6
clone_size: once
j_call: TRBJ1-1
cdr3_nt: TGTGCCAGCAGCTCCCTTCGGGGCACTAAAGCTTTCTTT
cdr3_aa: CASSSLRGTKAFF

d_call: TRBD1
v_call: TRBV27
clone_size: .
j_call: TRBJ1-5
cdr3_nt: TGTGCCAGCGCCATGAGGGGGCGGAGCAATCAGCCCCAGCATTTT
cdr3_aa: CASAMRGRSNQPQHF

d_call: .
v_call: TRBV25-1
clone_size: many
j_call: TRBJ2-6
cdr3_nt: TGTGCCAGCAGTGATCAGATGGGGGTAATCTCCGGGGCCAACGTCCTGACTTTC
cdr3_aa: CASSDQMGVISGANVLTF

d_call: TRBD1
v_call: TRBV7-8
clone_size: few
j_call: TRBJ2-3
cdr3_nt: TGTGCCAGCAGCTTAGCAGGGGGCGGGTCAGCTGCGCAGTATTTT
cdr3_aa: CASSLAGGGSAAQYF

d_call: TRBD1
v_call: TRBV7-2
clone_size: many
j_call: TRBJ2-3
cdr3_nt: TGTGCCAGCAGTCCCACAGGGGGCGGCACAGATACGCAGTATTTT
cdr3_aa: CASSPTGGGTDTQYF

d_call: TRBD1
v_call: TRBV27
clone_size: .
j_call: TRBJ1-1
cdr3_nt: TGTGCCAGCAGCGCCGGGACAGGGTCTACTGAAGCTTTCTTT
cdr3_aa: CASSAGTGSTEAFF

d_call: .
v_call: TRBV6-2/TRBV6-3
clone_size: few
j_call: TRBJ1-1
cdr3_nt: TGTGCCAGCAGTTACGAACTAAGTAAGGGGTGGACTGAAGCTTTCTTT
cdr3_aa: CASSYELSKGWTEAFF

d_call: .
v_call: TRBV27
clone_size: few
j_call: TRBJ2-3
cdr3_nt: TGTGCCAGCAGTCAGTCGGCAGGGCTTCTACCCACAGATACGCAGTATTTT
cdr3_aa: CASSQSAGLLPTDTQYF

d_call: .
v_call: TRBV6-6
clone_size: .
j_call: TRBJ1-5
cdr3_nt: TGTGCCAGCAGTTATCTCCGGGACAAGAGCGGTCATCAGCCCCAGCATTTT
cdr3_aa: CASSYLRDKSGHQPQHF